This is a list of T cell receptor beta chains from one sample in a study of STAT5B mutations in CD4+ large granular lymphocyte leukemia. TCRdb keeps only in-frame clones here, not all; method: immunoSEQ multiplex PCR. Of tens of thousands of clones listed, more than 70% are singletons. Sequencing was performed on CD4+ T cells from blood buffy coats. The source of these receptors is a human donor in good health. Each CDR3 is given without its conserved first and last residue.

J gene: TRBJ2-7
V gene: TRBV11-2
CDR3 protein: ASRILTGSYEQY

J gene: TRBJ2-5
V gene: TRBV18
CDR3 protein: ASSVDQVASGQY

J gene: TRBJ2-6
V gene: TRBV5-6
CDR3 protein: ASSLASPGANVLT

J gene: TRBJ1-4
V gene: TRBV11-2
CDR3 protein: ASSRDRLNEKLF

J gene: TRBJ1-2
V gene: TRBV19
CDR3 protein: AGVRGGGYT

J gene: TRBJ1-1
V gene: TRBV2
CDR3 protein: ASRRDSHTEAF

J gene: TRBJ2-5
V gene: TRBV7-2
CDR3 protein: ASSRGGFGPQETQY

J gene: TRBJ1-1
V gene: TRBV19
CDR3 protein: ASSRKVTGWNTEAF

J gene: TRBJ1-6
V gene: TRBV6-5
CDR3 protein: ASSYGTGGPGPLH

J gene: TRBJ2-7
V gene: TRBV28
CDR3 protein: ASSPSGRDRHYEQY

J gene: TRBJ2-1
V gene: TRBV7-2
CDR3 protein: ASSFTLDRGNEQF

J gene: TRBJ2-2
V gene: TRBV27
CDR3 protein: ASSFGGASGELF

J gene: .
V gene: TRBV7-9
CDR3 protein: ASSRTSGAYEQY

J gene: TRBJ2-1
V gene: TRBV5-4
CDR3 protein: ASSKGGGQGGNEQF

J gene: TRBJ1-6
V gene: TRBV11-2
CDR3 protein: ASSLDSVYRGWRNSPLH

J gene: TRBJ1-2
V gene: TRBV28
CDR3 protein: ASSLPTGVNYGYT

J gene: TRBJ1-1
V gene: TRBV6-6
CDR3 protein: ASSYSGGNTEAF

J gene: TRBJ2-7
V gene: TRBV2
CDR3 protein: ASTISVLREQY

J gene: TRBJ2-1
V gene: TRBV4-1
CDR3 protein: ASSGGAFYNEQF

J gene: TRBJ2-1
V gene: TRBV9
CDR3 protein: ASSVDGTGYNEQF

J gene: TRBJ2-7
V gene: TRBV11-2
CDR3 protein: ASSSLKRTGAYEQY

J gene: TRBJ2-1
V gene: TRBV7-3
CDR3 protein: ASSPNNPRGGEQF

J gene: TRBJ1-1
V gene: TRBV10-3
CDR3 protein: AIIQSLLNTEAF

J gene: TRBJ1-6
V gene: TRBV4-1
CDR3 protein: ASGGQDNSPLH

J gene: TRBJ1-2
V gene: TRBV27
CDR3 protein: ASSPRRTMGGYT

J gene: TRBJ1-2
V gene: TRBV2
CDR3 protein: ASSDGIYGYT

J gene: TRBJ1-2
V gene: TRBV6-1
CDR3 protein: ASRDTGYGYT

J gene: TRBJ1-1
V gene: TRBV18
CDR3 protein: ASSERVGSEAF

J gene: TRBJ1-1
V gene: TRBV19
CDR3 protein: ASRGGTPINPNRRTEAF

J gene: TRBJ1-1
V gene: TRBV7-3
CDR3 protein: ASSLQANTEAF

J gene: .
V gene: TRBV30
CDR3 protein: AWSITGILSGEQY

J gene: TRBJ2-6
V gene: TRBV2
CDR3 protein: ASSSTGGTDVLT